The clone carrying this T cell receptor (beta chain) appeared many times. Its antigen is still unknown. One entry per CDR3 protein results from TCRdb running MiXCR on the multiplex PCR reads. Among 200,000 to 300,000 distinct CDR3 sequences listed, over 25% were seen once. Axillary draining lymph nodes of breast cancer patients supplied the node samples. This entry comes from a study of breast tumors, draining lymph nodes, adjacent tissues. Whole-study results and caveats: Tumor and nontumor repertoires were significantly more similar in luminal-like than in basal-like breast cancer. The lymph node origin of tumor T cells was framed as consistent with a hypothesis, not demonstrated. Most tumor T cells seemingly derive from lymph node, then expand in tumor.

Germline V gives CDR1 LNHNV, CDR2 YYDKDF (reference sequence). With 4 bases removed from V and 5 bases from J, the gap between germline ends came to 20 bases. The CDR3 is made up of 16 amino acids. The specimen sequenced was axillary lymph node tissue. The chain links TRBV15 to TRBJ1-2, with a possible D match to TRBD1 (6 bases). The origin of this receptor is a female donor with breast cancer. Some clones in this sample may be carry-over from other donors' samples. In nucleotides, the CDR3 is TGTGCCACCAGCAACCGGGACACCCTCCCTATTTATGGCTACACCTTC. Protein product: CATSNRDTLPIYGYTF.